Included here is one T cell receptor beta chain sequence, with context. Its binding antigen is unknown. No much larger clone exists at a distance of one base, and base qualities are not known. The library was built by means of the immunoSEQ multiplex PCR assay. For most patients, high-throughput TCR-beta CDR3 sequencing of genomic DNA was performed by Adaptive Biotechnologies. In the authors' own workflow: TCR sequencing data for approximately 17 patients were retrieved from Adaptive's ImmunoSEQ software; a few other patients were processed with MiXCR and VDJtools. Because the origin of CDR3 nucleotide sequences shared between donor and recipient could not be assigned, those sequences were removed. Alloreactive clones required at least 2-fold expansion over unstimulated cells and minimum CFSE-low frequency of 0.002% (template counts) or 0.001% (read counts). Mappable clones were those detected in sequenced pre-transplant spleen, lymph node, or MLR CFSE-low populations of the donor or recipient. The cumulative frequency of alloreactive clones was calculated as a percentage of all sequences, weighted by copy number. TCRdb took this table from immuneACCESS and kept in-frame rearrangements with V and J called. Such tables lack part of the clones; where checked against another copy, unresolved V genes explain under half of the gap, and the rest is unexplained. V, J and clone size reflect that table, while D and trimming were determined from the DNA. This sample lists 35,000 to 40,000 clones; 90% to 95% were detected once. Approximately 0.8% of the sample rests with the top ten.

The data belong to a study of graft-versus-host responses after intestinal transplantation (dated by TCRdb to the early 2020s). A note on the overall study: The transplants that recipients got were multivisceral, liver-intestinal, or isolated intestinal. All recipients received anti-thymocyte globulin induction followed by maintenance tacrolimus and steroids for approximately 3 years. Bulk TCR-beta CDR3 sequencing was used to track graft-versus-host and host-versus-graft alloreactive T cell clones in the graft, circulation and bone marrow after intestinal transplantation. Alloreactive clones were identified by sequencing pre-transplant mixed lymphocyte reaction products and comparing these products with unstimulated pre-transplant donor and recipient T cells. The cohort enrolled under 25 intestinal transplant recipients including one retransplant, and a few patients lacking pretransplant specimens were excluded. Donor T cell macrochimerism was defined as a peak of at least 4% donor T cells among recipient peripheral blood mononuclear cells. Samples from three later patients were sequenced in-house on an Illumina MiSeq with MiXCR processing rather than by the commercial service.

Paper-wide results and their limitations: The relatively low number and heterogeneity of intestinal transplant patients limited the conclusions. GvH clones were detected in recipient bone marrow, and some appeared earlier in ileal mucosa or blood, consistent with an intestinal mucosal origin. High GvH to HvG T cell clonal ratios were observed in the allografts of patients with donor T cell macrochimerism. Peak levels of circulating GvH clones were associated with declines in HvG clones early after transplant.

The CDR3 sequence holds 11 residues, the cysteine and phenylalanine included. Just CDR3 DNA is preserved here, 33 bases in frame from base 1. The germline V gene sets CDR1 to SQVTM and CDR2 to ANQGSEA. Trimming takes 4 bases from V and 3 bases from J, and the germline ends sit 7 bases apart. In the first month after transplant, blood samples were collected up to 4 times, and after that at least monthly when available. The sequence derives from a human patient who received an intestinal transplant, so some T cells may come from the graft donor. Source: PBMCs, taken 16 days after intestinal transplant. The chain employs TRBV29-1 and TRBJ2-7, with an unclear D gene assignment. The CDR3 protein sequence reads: CSVGSNYEQYF. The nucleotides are TGCAGCGTTGGATCTAACTACGAGCAGTACTTC.